Listed below are T cell receptor beta chains from one sample, sequenced in a study of T cell repertoires in cytomegalovirus infection. Each CDR3 protein is one row after TCRdb ran MiXCR on the reads. The sample records 85,000 to 120,000 distinct CDR3 sequences, approximately 15% being singletons. The sample consisted of PBMCs. These receptors originate from a human donor in good health (CMV status not recorded). Some clones in this sample may be carry-over from other donors' samples. CDR3s include the opening cysteine and the closing phenylalanine or tryptophan. A D gene is named only where the DNA matches it firmly. For some rows the clone size is stated as once, few or many, or as a class when expanded; others skip it.

j_call: TRBJ2-5
clone_size: .
v_call: TRBV7-2
d_call: .
cdr3_aa: CASSFQGGPGIQETQYF
cdr3_nt: TGTGCCAGCAGCTTCCAGGGGGGGCCTGGAATTCAAGAGACCCAGTACTTC

j_call: TRBJ2-7
clone_size: few
v_call: TRBV20-1
d_call: .
cdr3_aa: CSARDTETTAYEQYF
cdr3_nt: TGCAGTGCTAGAGATACGGAGACTACCGCCTACGAGCAGTACTTC

j_call: TRBJ2-5
clone_size: many
v_call: TRBV7-9
d_call: .
cdr3_aa: CASSQGLGAGEETQYF
cdr3_nt: TGTGCCAGCAGCCAAGGCCTGGGAGCAGGGGAGGAGACCCAGTACTTC

j_call: TRBJ2-1
clone_size: .
v_call: TRBV25-1
d_call: .
cdr3_aa: CASSNQGTNEQFF
cdr3_nt: TGTGCCAGCAGTAACCAAGGGACCAATGAGCAGTTCTTC

j_call: TRBJ2-1
clone_size: many
v_call: TRBV7-3
d_call: .
cdr3_aa: CASSLLGDEQFF
cdr3_nt: TGTGCCAGCAGCCTACTTGGCGATGAGCAGTTCTTC

j_call: TRBJ1-5
clone_size: many
v_call: TRBV7-2
d_call: .
cdr3_aa: CASSLVGAEDQPQHF
cdr3_nt: TGTGCCAGCAGCTTAGTAGGGGCGGAAGATCAGCCCCAGCATTTT

j_call: TRBJ2-7
clone_size: few
v_call: TRBV7-2
d_call: TRBD1
cdr3_aa: CASTPTGVSYEQYF
cdr3_nt: TGTGCCAGCACCCCAACAGGGGTCTCCTACGAGCAGTACTTC

j_call: TRBJ1-5
clone_size: many
v_call: TRBV7-9
d_call: .
cdr3_aa: CASNDVWAVNNQPQHF
cdr3_nt: TGTGCCAGCAACGACGTGTGGGCAGTAAACAATCAGCCCCAGCATTTT

j_call: TRBJ1-3
clone_size: many
v_call: TRBV29-1
d_call: .
cdr3_aa: CSVEEGNSGNTIYF
cdr3_nt: TGCAGCGTTGAAGAAGGCAACTCTGGAAACACCATATATTTT

j_call: TRBJ2-3
clone_size: .
v_call: TRBV20-1
d_call: TRBD1
cdr3_aa: CSAKTGIRRADTQYF
cdr3_nt: TGCAGTGCTAAGACAGGGATCCGGCGGGCAGATACGCAGTATTTT

j_call: TRBJ2-3
clone_size: few
v_call: TRBV20-1
d_call: .
cdr3_aa: CSASIDSTDTQYF
cdr3_nt: TGCAGTGCCTCAATCGACAGCACAGATACGCAGTATTTT

j_call: TRBJ2-3
clone_size: many
v_call: TRBV12-3/TRBV12-4
d_call: .
cdr3_aa: CASSSNSIQTDTQYF
cdr3_nt: TGTGCCAGCAGCTCTAACTCAATTCAGACAGATACGCAGTATTTT

j_call: TRBJ2-5
clone_size: few
v_call: TRBV28
d_call: TRBD2
cdr3_aa: CASSFRLWRGGFVGTQYF
cdr3_nt: TGTGCCAGCAGTTTTAGGTTATGGCGGGGGGGCTTCGTTGGGACCCAGTACTTC

j_call: TRBJ1-2
clone_size: once
v_call: TRBV19
d_call: .
cdr3_aa: CASSRGTSKADYGYTF
cdr3_nt: TGTGCCAGTAGCCGGGGGACTTCTAAGGCGGACTATGGCTACACCTTC

j_call: TRBJ1-5
clone_size: few
v_call: TRBV28
d_call: .
cdr3_aa: CASSFIGESQPQHF
cdr3_nt: TGTGCCAGCAGTTTTATAGGGGAGAGTCAGCCCCAGCATTTT

j_call: TRBJ2-3
clone_size: many
v_call: TRBV28
d_call: TRBD2
cdr3_aa: CASSPRGGGAFGTQYF
cdr3_nt: TGTGCCAGCAGCCCCAGGGGCGGGGGGGCGTTCGGTACGCAGTATTTT

j_call: TRBJ2-3
clone_size: .
v_call: TRBV28
d_call: .
cdr3_aa: CASSSRTRSTDTQYF
cdr3_nt: TGTGCCAGCAGTTCCCGTACTAGGTCCACAGATACGCAGTATTTT

j_call: TRBJ1-3
clone_size: many
v_call: TRBV2
d_call: TRBD1
cdr3_aa: CASRRGTGVGNTIYF
cdr3_nt: TGTGCCAGCAGGCGCGGGACAGGGGTTGGAAACACCATATATTTT

j_call: TRBJ2-2
clone_size: .
v_call: TRBV5-6
d_call: .
cdr3_aa: CASSLTIPNTGELFF
cdr3_nt: TGTGCCAGCAGCTTAACAATACCGAACACCGGGGAGCTGTTTTTT

j_call: TRBJ2-3
clone_size: .
v_call: TRBV5-4
d_call: .
cdr3_aa: CASRRDRRTDTQYF
cdr3_nt: TGTGCCAGCAGGCGGGATCGGCGCACAGATACGCAGTATTTT

j_call: TRBJ2-3
clone_size: .
v_call: TRBV2
d_call: TRBD1
cdr3_aa: CASSRDRGADTQYF
cdr3_nt: TGTGCCAGCAGCCGGGACAGGGGAGCAGATACGCAGTATTTT

j_call: TRBJ1-4
clone_size: few
v_call: TRBV6-6
d_call: .
cdr3_aa: CASSVTGNEKLFF
cdr3_nt: TGTGCCAGCAGTGTTACAGGCAATGAAAAACTGTTTTTT

j_call: TRBJ2-7
clone_size: few
v_call: TRBV7-3
d_call: .
cdr3_aa: CASSSSGTLNEQYF
cdr3_nt: TGTGCCAGCAGCTCGTCCGGAACGTTAAACGAGCAGTACTTC

j_call: TRBJ2-6
clone_size: many
v_call: TRBV7-6
d_call: .
cdr3_aa: CASSPGVLNSGANVLTF
cdr3_nt: TGTGCCAGCAGCCCCGGGGTACTCAACTCTGGGGCCAACGTCCTGACTTTC

j_call: TRBJ1-2
clone_size: few
v_call: TRBV7-9
d_call: .
cdr3_aa: CASSPLEGLYTF
cdr3_nt: TGTGCCAGCAGCCCCTTAGAAGGGCTCTACACCTTC

j_call: TRBJ2-6
clone_size: many
v_call: TRBV7-2
d_call: .
cdr3_aa: CASSPPGTGANVLTF
cdr3_nt: TGTGCCAGCAGCCCCCCCGGGACAGGGGCCAACGTCCTGACTTTC

j_call: TRBJ2-1
clone_size: medium-sized
v_call: TRBV7-2
d_call: TRBD2
cdr3_aa: CASSLGTLAGDEQFF
cdr3_nt: TGTGCCAGCAGCTTGGGCACACTCGCGGGGGATGAGCAGTTCTTC

j_call: TRBJ1-4
clone_size: few
v_call: TRBV6-4
d_call: .
cdr3_aa: CASKEKITYKFGKLFF
cdr3_nt: TGTGCCAGCAAGGAAAAAATCACCTACAAGTTTGGAAAACTGTTTTTT

j_call: TRBJ2-7
clone_size: .
v_call: TRBV7-2
d_call: .
cdr3_aa: CASSLSMRLSYEQYF
cdr3_nt: TGTGCCAGCAGCTTGTCGATGCGATTGAGCTACGAGCAGTACTTC

j_call: TRBJ2-3
clone_size: .
v_call: TRBV6-2/TRBV6-3
d_call: .
cdr3_aa: CASSSDYFTDTQYF
cdr3_nt: TGTGCCAGCAGCTCGGACTACTTCACAGATACGCAGTATTTT

j_call: TRBJ2-1
clone_size: few
v_call: TRBV5-1
d_call: .
cdr3_aa: CASSFGTLYNEQFF
cdr3_nt: TGCGCCAGCAGCTTCGGGACACTCTACAATGAGCAGTTCTTC

j_call: TRBJ2-3
clone_size: .
v_call: TRBV10-3
d_call: .
cdr3_aa: CAIRSTGATDTQYF
cdr3_nt: TGTGCCATCAGGAGTACCGGGGCCACAGATACGCAGTATTTT

j_call: TRBJ2-5
clone_size: few
v_call: TRBV18
d_call: .
cdr3_aa: CASSPGGQETQYF
cdr3_nt: TGTGCCAGCTCACCGGGGGGCCAAGAGACCCAGTACTTC

j_call: TRBJ1-2
clone_size: .
v_call: TRBV2
d_call: .
cdr3_aa: CASHDGGSNYGYTF
cdr3_nt: TGTGCCAGCCATGACGGCGGATCTAACTATGGCTACACCTTC

j_call: TRBJ1-2
clone_size: few
v_call: TRBV20-1
d_call: TRBD1
cdr3_aa: CSAREGTVDGYTF
cdr3_nt: TGCAGTGCTAGAGAAGGGACAGTGGATGGCTACACCTTC

j_call: TRBJ1-5
clone_size: many
v_call: TRBV7-2
d_call: .
cdr3_aa: CASSSTRGGQPQHF
cdr3_nt: TGTGCCAGCAGCTCCACCCGGGGGGGGCAGCCCCAGCATTTT